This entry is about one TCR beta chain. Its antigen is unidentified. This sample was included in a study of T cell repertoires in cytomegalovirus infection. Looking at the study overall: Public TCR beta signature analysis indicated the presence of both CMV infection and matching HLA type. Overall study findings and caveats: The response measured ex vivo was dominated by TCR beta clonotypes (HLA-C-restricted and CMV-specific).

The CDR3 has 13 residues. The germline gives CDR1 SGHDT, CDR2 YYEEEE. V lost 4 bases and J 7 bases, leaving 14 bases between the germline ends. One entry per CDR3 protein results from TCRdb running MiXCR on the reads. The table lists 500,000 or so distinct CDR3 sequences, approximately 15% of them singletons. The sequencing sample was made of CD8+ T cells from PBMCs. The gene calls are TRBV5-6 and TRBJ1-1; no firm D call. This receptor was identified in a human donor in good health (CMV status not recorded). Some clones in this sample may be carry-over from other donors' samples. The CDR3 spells CASSRGDGYEAFF. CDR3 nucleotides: TGTGCCAGCAGCCGGGGTGATGGTTATGAAGCTTTCTTT. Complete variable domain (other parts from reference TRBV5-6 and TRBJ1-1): DAGVTQSPTHLIKTRGQQVTLRCSPKSGHDTVSWYQQALGQGPQFIFQYYEEEERQRGNFPDRFSGHQFPNYSSELNVNALLLGDSALYLCASSRGDGYEAFFGQGTRLTVV.